This T cell receptor beta chain was obtained from a study of cytomegalovirus exposure and HLA in healthy donors. The PCR made use of 60 Vbeta and 13 Jbeta primers. Libraries were prepared by immunoSEQ multiplex PCR; TCRdb keeps only in-frame clonotypes and omits some of them. Of about 170,000 clones in the sample, 80% to 85% were seen once. This clone came up a few times. This CDR3 comprises 15 residues. V dropped 3 bases and J dropped 6; count of bases not matched to a gene: 6. Germline V gene data show CDR1 as MNHEY and CDR2 as SMNVEV (reference sequence). The V and J genes are TRBV27 and TRBJ2-1, with 9 bases aligning to TRBD2. The receptor was derived from a male donor in good health and CMV-seronegative. The sequencing sample was made of PBMCs. The CDR3 region has the DNA TGTGCCAGCAGTTTGGGGCGGGGGGGCCCCAATGAGCAGTTCTTC. This sequence encodes CASSLGRGGPNEQFF.